Presented here are 16 T cell receptor beta chains from one specimen sequenced in a study of vaccination and CD4 T cells after COVID-19. Time point of the sample: late sampling 161 to 241 days after vaccination in a few convalescent patients. The treatment here: approximately 10-day PBMC culture with coronavirus spike peptide pools or control peptides (ViraFEST assay). An Oncomine TCR Beta short-read assay was used to sequence the DNA from cultured CD4+ T cells. TCRdb re-called the PCR reads with MiXCR, one entry per CDR3 protein. The table includes approximately 25,000 distinct CDR3 sequences, 28% detected once. Their antigen targets remain unknown. Sample: CD4+ T cells from blood, cultured in vitro, taken about 7 months after SARS-CoV-2 vaccination. These TCRs come from a human donor who had recovered from COVID-19.

This clonotype was counted only a few times. The V and J genes are TRBV7-2 and TRBJ2-7; D uncertain. This CDR3 region has 13 residues. The V end lost 2 bases, the J end lost 0 bases, and 5 bases lay between the germline ends. CDR1 and CDR2 from the germline V gene are SGHTA and FQGNSA. The CDR3 sequence is CASSLYASYEQYF. The CDR3 nucleotides read TGTGCCAGCAGCTTATATGCCTCCTACGAGCAGTACTTC.

There are a few counts of this clonotype. The rearrangement uses TRBV20-1 and TRBJ2-2; no reliable D call. The germline gives CDR1 DFQATT, CDR2 SNEGSKA (reference sequence). The CDR3 is 13 amino acids. Trimming took off 4 bases at V and 3 bases at J, with 9 bases between the two ends. The CDR3, as DNA: TGCAGTGCTAACGACGGATACACCGGGGAGCTGTTTTTT. This translates into CSANDGYTGELFF.

This clonotype was seen repeatedly, ten times or more. The rearrangement links TRBV6-1 to TRBJ1-1; D not resolved. Trimming removed 4 bases at V and 4 bases at J, with 13 bases between. CDR1 is MNHNS, CDR2 SASEGT, per germline. This CDR3 has 14 amino acids. In nucleotides, the CDR3 is TGTGCCAGCAGTGCAGAGGGTCTGAGCACTGAAGCTTTCTTT. Amino acids: CASSAEGLSTEAFF.

The genes are TRBV29-1 and TRBJ2-1, with no clear D. Germline values: CDR1 SQVTM, CDR2 ANQGSEA. The CDR3 is made up of 13 amino acids. The DNA for the CDR3 is TGCGCGGCGGCGGTCGGTGTAGGGTATGAGCAGTTCTTC. Translation gives CAAAVGVGYEQFF.

This clonotype was counted a few times. The chain uses TRBV20-1 and TRBJ1-6; TRBD1 is a possible D gene (6 bases). Germline CDR1 is DFQATT and CDR2 is SNEGSKA (reference sequence). V was trimmed by 0 bases and J by 8 bases, leaving 11 bases between them. There are 14 residues in the CDR3. CDR3 loop: CSAREGSGDSPLHF. The CDR3 bases are TGCAGTGCTAGAGAAGGTTCAGGGGATTCACCCCTCCACTTT.

The gene calls are TRBV4-1 and TRBJ2-7; D could derive from TRBD1 or TRBD2 (5 bases each). The CDR3 is made up of 13 amino acids. Germline CDR1 MGHRA, CDR2 YSYEKL. Trimming left V 6 bases short and J 2 bases short, with 11 bases between. The CDR3 loop is CASRRDGAYEQYF. DNA of the CDR3: TGCGCCAGCAGAAGGGACGGCGCCTACGAGCAGTACTTC.

This clonotype was found many times. The chain carries TRBV28 and TRBJ1-1; D unresolved. V was shortened by 8 bases and J by 3 bases, with 19 bases between the two germline ends. This CDR3 is built from 15 residues. Germline V lookup: CDR1 MDHEN, CDR2 SYDVKM. CDR3 sequence (DNA): TGTGCCAGCGGAGGGAAATTTAGTGGTCACACTGAAGCTTTCTTT. It specifies CASGGKFSGHTEAFF.

This clonotype was counted between two and nine times. This chain links TRBV6-2 or TRBV6-3 with TRBJ1-1, with 9 bases that match TRBD1. Germline V gives CDR1 MNHEY, CDR2 SVGEGT. V lost 6 bases, J lost 6 bases, and 8 bases stayed unmatched. The CDR3 is 14 amino acids. The CDR3 reads CASRPTGGIAEAFF. The CDR3 DNA is TGTGCCAGCAGACCTACAGGGGGCATCGCTGAAGCTTTCTTT.

This clonotype was observed once. The chain links TRBV6-1 to TRBJ2-3; D possibly matches TRBD1 or TRBD2 (5 bases each). The CDR3 runs 19 residues. V dropped 8 bases and J dropped 2 bases, with 29 bases sitting between them. Germline V gene data show CDR1 as MNHNS and CDR2 as SASEGT. As DNA, the CDR3 is TGTGCCAGCCCCGACGACAAGGCAGGGAACAAGGACTCCACAGATACGCAGTATTTT. It is translated as CASPDDKAGNKDSTDTQYF.

The rearrangement uses TRBV21-1 and TRBJ2-3; the table names TRBD2, a call not compared with the DNA. TRBV21-1 is a known pseudogene. The CDR3 covers 16 residues. The DNA of the CDR3 is TGTGCCAGCAGCAGGCGGGAGAGGTTTTGTACAGATACGCAGTATTTT. It specifies CASSRRERFCTDTQYF.

The J gene is TRBJ2-3, the V gene TRBV20-1; 9 bases align to TRBD2. This CDR3 contains 14 residues. V was clipped by 6 bases and J by 0 bases; unmatched bases: 4. Germline values: CDR1 DFQATT, CDR2 SNEGSKA (reference sequence). CDR3 protein: CSAYTSGSTDTQYF. In DNA, the CDR3 is TGCAGTGCCTATACTAGCGGGAGCACAGATACGCAGTATTTT.

This clonotype was counted only a few times. For the CDR3, the DNA is TGTGCCAGCAGGCCTAAGCATGGGGAGACCCAGTACTTC. This sequence encodes CASRPKHGETQYF. The chain links TRBV6-2 or TRBV6-3 to TRBJ2-5; D not resolved. This CDR3 is 13 amino acids long. Germline V gives CDR1 MNHEY, CDR2 SVGEGT. Between the trimmed V and J ends, which lost 6 bases and 5 bases, there was a span of 13 bases.

This clonotype has more than one count but fewer than ten. The V and J genes are TRBV20-1 and TRBJ2-1, with D tentatively TRBD1 or TRBD2 (5 bases each). The CDR3 totals 15 residues. From germline, CDR1 is DFQATT and CDR2 SNEGSKA (reference sequence). Trimming cost V 5 bases and J 6 bases, with 20 bases left between them. DNA of the CDR3: TGCAGTGCTTCCCGGGACCCTTCCCAATCCAATGAGCAGTTCTTC. It translates to CSASRDPSQSNEQFF.

The chain recombines TRBV6-5 with TRBJ2-7, with 7 positions matching TRBD2. This CDR3 has 15 amino acids. Germline trimming cut 0 bases from V and 3 bases from J; bases unmatched to any gene: 5. CDR1 is MNHEY and CDR2 is SVGAGI in the germline V gene. This CDR3 is CASSYSSGISYEQYF. DNA of the CDR3: TGTGCCAGCAGTTACTCGAGCGGGATTAGCTACGAGCAGTACTTC.

This clonotype has just a few counts. The rearrangement uses TRBV27 and TRBJ1-6; no clear D. The V gene lost 3 bases and the J gene lost 3 bases, with 3 bases spanning the gap. This CDR3 region has 13 residues. Germline CDR1 reads MNHEY; CDR2 reads SMNVEV (reference sequence). CDR3 nucleotides: TGTGCCAGCAGTTTGGACTATAATTCACCCCTCCACTTT. This gives the protein CASSLDYNSPLHF.

The CDR3 spells CASSPRVGGQETQYF. The CDR3 DNA reads as TGTGCCAGCAGCCCTCGTGTGGGGGGGCAAGAGACCCAGTACTTC. This chain connects TRBV7-9 to TRBJ2-5; TRBD2 agrees at 7 bases. CDR3 size: 15 residues. The V gene end was trimmed by 5 bases and the J gene end by 2 bases; junction bases not matched to a gene: 8. The V gene's germline CDR1 is SEHNR and CDR2 FQNEAQ (reference sequence).